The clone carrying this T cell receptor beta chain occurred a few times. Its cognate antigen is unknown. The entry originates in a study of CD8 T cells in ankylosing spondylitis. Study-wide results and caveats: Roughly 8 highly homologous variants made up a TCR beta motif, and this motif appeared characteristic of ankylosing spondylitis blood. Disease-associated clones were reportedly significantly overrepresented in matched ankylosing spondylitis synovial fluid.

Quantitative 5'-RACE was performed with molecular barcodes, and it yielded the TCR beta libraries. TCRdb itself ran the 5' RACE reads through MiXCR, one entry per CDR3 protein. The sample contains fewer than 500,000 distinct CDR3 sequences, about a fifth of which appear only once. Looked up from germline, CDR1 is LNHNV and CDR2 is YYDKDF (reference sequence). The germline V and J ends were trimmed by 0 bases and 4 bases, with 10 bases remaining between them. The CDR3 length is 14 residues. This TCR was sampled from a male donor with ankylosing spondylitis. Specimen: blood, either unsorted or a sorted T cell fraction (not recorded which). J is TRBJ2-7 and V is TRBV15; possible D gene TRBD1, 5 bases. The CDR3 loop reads CATSRDPQGYEQYF. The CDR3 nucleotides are TGTGCCACCAGCAGAGATCCTCAGGGATACGAGCAGTACTTC. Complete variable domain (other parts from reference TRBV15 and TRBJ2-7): DAMVIQNPRYQVTQFGKPVTLSCSQTLNHNVMYWYQQKSSQAPKLLFHYYDKDFNNEADTPDNFQSRRPNTSFCFLDIRSPGLGDTAMYLCATSRDPQGYEQYFGPGTRLTVT.